Each of the 17 T cell receptor beta chains below was sequenced from the same sample in a study of T cell repertoires in cytomegalovirus infection. These TCRs' antigens remain unknown. TCRdb independently ran MiXCR on the reads; one entry per CDR3 protein. This sample has more than 45,000 distinct CDR3 sequences, with 20% to 25% found just once. The sample here was CD8+ T cells from cultured PBMCs, taken from culture after CMV antigen stimulation. The receptors were gathered from a human donor in good health (CMV status not recorded). Some clones in this sample may be carry-over from other donors' samples.

This chain connects TRBV28 to TRBJ1-6; D unclear. Trimming stripped 6 bases from V and 7 bases from J, with 4 bases between. This CDR3 has 11 amino acids. CDR1 MDHEN and CDR2 SYDVKM come from the germline V gene. CDR3 loop: CASRTNSPLHF. CDR3 in DNA: TGTGCCAGCAGAACCAATTCACCCCTCCACTTT.

This clonotype appeared a few times. This rearrangement joins TRBV11-3 to TRBJ2-1, with a possible D match to TRBD2 (7 bases). CDR3 size: 17 residues. V shed 1 base and J shed 4 bases, with 17 bases lying between them. The germline V gene has CDR1 SGHNT and CDR2 YENEEA. CDR3 amino acids: CASSLGGRAGQYNEQFF. The CDR3 coding sequence is TGTGCCAGCAGCTTAGGGGGGCGAGCGGGGCAATACAATGAGCAGTTCTTC.

This clonotype was seen a few times. The rearrangement uses TRBV6-5 and TRBJ2-2; D not resolved. The germline V gene encodes CDR1 MNHEY and CDR2 SVGAGI. This CDR3 is built from 13 residues. Between the trimmed V and J ends, which lost 6 bases and 6 bases, there was a span of 11 bases. CDR3 sequence reads: CASSYALAGELFF. The DNA for the CDR3 is TGTGCCAGCAGCTATGCCTTAGCCGGGGAGCTGTTTTTT.

J is TRBJ1-2 and V is TRBV7-6, with 8 nucleotides matching TRBD1. V dropped 3 bases and J dropped 4; count of bases not matched to a gene: 1. CDR1 and CDR2 (germline): SGHVS, FNYEAQ. The CDR3 length is 13 residues. The CDR3 here is CASSLDRVYGYTF. CDR3 nucleotides: TGTGCCAGCAGCTTGGACAGGGTCTATGGCTACACCTTC.

This clonotype came up a few times. The V call is TRBV9, the J call TRBJ2-7; no clear D. The CDR3 extends over 14 amino acids. V was trimmed by 3 bases and J by 2 bases, leaving 12 bases between them. CDR1 is SGDLS, CDR2 YYNGEE, per germline. CDR3 sequence: CASSGGTYPYEQYF. The CDR3 DNA sequence: TGTGCCAGCAGCGGTGGCACCTACCCCTACGAGCAGTACTTC.

CDR3 region: CSVTRDSNYEQYF. CDR3 sequence (DNA): TGCAGCGTGACAAGGGACTCAAACTACGAGCAGTACTTC. This chain connects TRBV29-1 to TRBJ2-7, with D maybe TRBD2 (6 bases). The CDR3 runs 13 residues. CDR1 SQVTM and CDR2 ANQGSEA come from the germline V gene. V dropped 6 bases and J dropped 3 bases, with 15 bases sitting between them.

This clonotype has a handful of counts. V is TRBV7-2 and J is TRBJ2-1, with 8 nucleotides matching TRBD2. V lost 1 base to trimming and J lost 0 bases; unmatched junction nucleotides: 5. The CDR3 loop spans 17 amino acids. The germline CDR1 and CDR2 sequences are SGHTA and FQGNSA. This chain's CDR3 is CASSLESSGYSYNEQFF. CDR3 bases: TGTGCCAGCAGCTTAGAATCTAGCGGGTACTCCTACAATGAGCAGTTCTTC.

This clonotype was detected a few times. The chain uses TRBV7-9 and TRBJ2-1; 8 nucleotides align to TRBD2. Trimming at V came to 7 bases and at J to 6 bases, leaving 17 bases not matched to a gene. The CDR3 contains 17 residues. The germline gives CDR1 SEHNR, CDR2 FQNEAQ (reference sequence). CDR3: CASNRPGGAYTGNEQFF. The DNA of the CDR3 is TGTGCCAGCAATCGACCCGGGGGGGCCTATACGGGCAATGAGCAGTTCTTC. Full variable domain (outside the CDR3, taken from reference TRBV7-9 and TRBJ2-1): DTGVSQNPRHKITKRGQNVTFRCDPISEHNRLYWYRQTLGQGPEFLTYFQNEAQLEKSRLLSDRFSAERPKGSFSTLEIQRTEQGDSAMYLCASNRPGGAYTGNEQFFGPGTRLTVL.

The V gene is TRBV7-2, the J gene TRBJ2-5, with TRBD2 identical over 13 bases. CDR1 is SGHTA, CDR2 FQGNSA, per germline. J gave up 2 bases and V 5 bases, and 5 bases lay outside the gene matches. The length of the CDR3 is 16 residues. This CDR3 is CASSRTSGRSQETQYF. As DNA, the CDR3 is TGTGCCAGCAGCCGGACTAGCGGGAGATCTCAAGAGACCCAGTACTTC.

The gene calls are TRBV11-1 and TRBJ2-7; D possibly uses TRBD1 or TRBD2 (5 bases each). The CDR3 has 13 residues. V gave up 8 bases and J gave up 0 bases, with 11 bases separating them. The germline V gene has CDR1 SGHAT and CDR2 FQDESV (reference sequence). The CDR3 loop reads CASEGHTSYEQYF. In nucleotides, the CDR3 is TGTGCCAGCGAGGGGCATACCTCCTACGAGCAGTACTTC. Drawing the rest from reference TRBV11-1 and TRBJ2-7, the complete variable domain is EAEVAQSPRYKITEKSQAVAFWCDPISGHATLYWYRQILGQGPELLVQFQDESVVDDSQLPKDRFSAERLKGVDSTLKIQPAELGDSAMYLCASEGHTSYEQYFGPGTRLTVT.

The chain carries TRBV12-3 or TRBV12-4 and TRBJ2-1, with D maybe TRBD2 (6 bases). The CDR3 is made up of 17 amino acids. The V and J ends lost 6 bases and 0 bases respectively, with 18 bases between them. As DNA, the CDR3 is TGTGCCAGCAGCTCTAACGTCGGGGACTCCTCCTACAATGAGCAGTTCTTC. Translating gives CASSSNVGDSSYNEQFF.

V and J are TRBV12-3 or TRBV12-4 and TRBJ2-1, with D unclear. The CDR3 is 11 amino acids. V gave up 3 bases and J gave up 8 bases, with 5 bases separating them. For the CDR3, the DNA is TGTGCCAGCAGTTTGAGCTATGAGCAGTTCTTC. Translated, it gives CASSLSYEQFF.

The chain joins TRBV3-1 to TRBJ1-1; D not certain. CDR3 length: 17 residues. V was trimmed by 4 bases and J by 2 bases, leaving 20 bases between them. From germline, CDR1 is LGHDT and CDR2 YNNKEL (reference sequence). The CDR3 DNA follows: TGTGCCAGCAGCCCCAAGACGACCCAGTGGATTAACACTGAAGCTTTCTTT. Translation: CASSPKTTQWINTEAFF.

This chain links TRBV7-4 with TRBJ1-5; perhaps TRBD1 as D (5 bases). The CDR3 consists of 13 residues. The V end lost 5 bases, the J end lost 5 bases, and 10 bases lay between the germline ends. Germline V CDR1 and CDR2: SGHVT, SQSDAQ. The CDR3 DNA sequence: TGTGCCAGCAGCCCGACAGAAGATCAGCCCCAGCATTTT. It specifies CASSPTEDQPQHF.

As to this clonotype: A much larger clonotype is one base distant, so this may be a read error. The chain combines TRBV7-9 with TRBJ1-1; perhaps TRBD1 as D (5 bases). Germline V gene sequence: CDR1 SEHNR, CDR2 FQNEAQ (reference sequence). The CDR3 sequence is 14 residues long. CDR3 DNA: TGTGCCGGCAGCCCCGGGACTCAGAACACTGAAGCTTTCTTT. Its translation is CAGSPGTQNTEAFF.

The genes are TRBV19 and TRBJ2-1, with D perhaps TRBD2 (6 bases). The germline V and J ends were trimmed by 3 bases and 6 bases, with 9 bases remaining between them. Per germline, CDR1 LNHDA and CDR2 SQIVND (reference sequence). CDR3 length: 13 residues. The CDR3, as DNA: TGTGCCAGTAGTATTAAGCGGGTCAATGAGCAGTTCTTC. This sequence encodes CASSIKRVNEQFF.

The chain uses TRBV7-6 and TRBJ1-4; 9 nucleotides line up with TRBD1. After removal of 8 bases from V and 5 bases from J, the junction contained 6 bases not matched to a gene. Germline CDR1 SGHVS, CDR2 FNYEAQ. CDR3 length: 14 residues. The CDR3 spells CASGLTGGNEKLFF. DNA of the CDR3: TGTGCCAGCGGATTGACAGGGGGGAATGAAAAACTGTTTTTT.